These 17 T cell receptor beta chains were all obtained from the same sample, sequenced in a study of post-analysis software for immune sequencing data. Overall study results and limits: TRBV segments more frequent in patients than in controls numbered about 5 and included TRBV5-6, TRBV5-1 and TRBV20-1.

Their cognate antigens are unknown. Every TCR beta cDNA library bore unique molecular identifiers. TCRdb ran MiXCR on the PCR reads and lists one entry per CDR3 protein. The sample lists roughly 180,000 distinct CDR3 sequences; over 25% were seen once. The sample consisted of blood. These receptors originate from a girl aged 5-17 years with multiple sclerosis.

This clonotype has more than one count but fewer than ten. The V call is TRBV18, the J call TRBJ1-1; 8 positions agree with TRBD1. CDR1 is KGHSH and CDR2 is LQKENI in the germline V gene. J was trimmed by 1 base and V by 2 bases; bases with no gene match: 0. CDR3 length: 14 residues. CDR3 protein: CASSPTGGNTEAFF. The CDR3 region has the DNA TGTGCCAGCTCACCAACAGGGGGGAACACTGAAGCTTTCTTT.

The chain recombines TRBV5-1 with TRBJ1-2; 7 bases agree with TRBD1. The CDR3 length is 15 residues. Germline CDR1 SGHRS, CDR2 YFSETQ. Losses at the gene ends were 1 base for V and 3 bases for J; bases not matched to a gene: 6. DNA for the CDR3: TGCGCCAGCAGCTTGAAGGTCACAGGGGACTATGGCTACACCTTC. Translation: CASSLKVTGDYGYTF.

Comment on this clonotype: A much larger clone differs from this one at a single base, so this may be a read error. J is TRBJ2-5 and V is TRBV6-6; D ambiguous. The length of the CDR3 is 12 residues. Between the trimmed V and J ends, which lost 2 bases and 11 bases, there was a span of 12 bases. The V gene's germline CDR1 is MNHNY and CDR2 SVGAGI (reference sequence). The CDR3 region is CASSYVAYEQYF. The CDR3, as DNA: TGTGCCAGCAGTTACGTAGCCTATGAGCAGTACTTC.

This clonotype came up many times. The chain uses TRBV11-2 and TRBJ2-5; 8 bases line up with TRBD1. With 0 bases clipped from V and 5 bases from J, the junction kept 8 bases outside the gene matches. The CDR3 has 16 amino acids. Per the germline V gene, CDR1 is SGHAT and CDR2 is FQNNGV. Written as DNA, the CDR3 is TGTGCCAGCAGCTTAGATCACCTGACAGGGGTGGAGACCCAGTACTTC. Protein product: CASSLDHLTGVETQYF.

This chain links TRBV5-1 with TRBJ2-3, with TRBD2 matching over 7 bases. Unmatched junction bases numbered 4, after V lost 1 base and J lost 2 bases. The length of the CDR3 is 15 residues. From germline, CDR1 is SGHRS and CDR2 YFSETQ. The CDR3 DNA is TGCGCCAGCAGCTTGTCCCTAGCGGTCACAGATACGCAGTATTTT. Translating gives CASSLSLAVTDTQYF.

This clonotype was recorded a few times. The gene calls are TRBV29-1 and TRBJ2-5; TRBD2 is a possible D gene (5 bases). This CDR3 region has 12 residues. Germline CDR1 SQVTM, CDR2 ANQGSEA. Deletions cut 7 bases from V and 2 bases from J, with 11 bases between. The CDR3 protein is CSATGRQETQYF. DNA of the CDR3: TGCAGCGCCACGGGAAGACAAGAGACCCAGTACTTC.

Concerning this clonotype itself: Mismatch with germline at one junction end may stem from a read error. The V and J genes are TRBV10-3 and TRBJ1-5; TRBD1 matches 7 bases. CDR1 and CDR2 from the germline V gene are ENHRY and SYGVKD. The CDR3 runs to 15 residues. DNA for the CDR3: TGTGCCACGGCCAAGGGGACAGATAGCGATCAGCCCCAGCATTTT. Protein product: CATAKGTDSDQPQHF.

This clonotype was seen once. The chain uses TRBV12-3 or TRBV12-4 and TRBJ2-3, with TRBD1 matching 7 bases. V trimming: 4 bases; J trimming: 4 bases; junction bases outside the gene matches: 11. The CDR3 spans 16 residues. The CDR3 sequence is CASSSFRDSTADTQYF. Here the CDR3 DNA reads TGTGCCAGCAGTTCCTTTAGGGACAGCACAGCAGATACGCAGTATTTT.

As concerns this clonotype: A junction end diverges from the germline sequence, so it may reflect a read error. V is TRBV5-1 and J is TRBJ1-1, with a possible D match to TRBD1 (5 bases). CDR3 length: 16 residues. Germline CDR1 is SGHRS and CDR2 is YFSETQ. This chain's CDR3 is CAGSSRAGATDTEAFF. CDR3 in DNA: TGCGCCGGCAGCTCTAGGGCCGGGGCAACGGACACTGAAGCTTTCTTT.

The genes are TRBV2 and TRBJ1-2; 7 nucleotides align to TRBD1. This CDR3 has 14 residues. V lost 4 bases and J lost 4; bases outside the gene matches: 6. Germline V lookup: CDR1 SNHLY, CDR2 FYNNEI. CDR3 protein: CASSVQGPSYGYTF. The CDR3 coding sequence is TGTGCCAGCAGTGTACAGGGGCCCTCCTATGGCTACACCTTC.

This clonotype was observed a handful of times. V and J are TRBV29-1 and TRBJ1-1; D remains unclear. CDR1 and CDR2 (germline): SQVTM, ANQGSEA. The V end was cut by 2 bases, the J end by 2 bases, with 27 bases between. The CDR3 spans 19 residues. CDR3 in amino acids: CSVELLGGSPGVRNTEAFF. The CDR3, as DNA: TGCAGCGTTGAATTATTGGGCGGATCCCCCGGGGTAAGAAACACTGAAGCTTTCTTT.

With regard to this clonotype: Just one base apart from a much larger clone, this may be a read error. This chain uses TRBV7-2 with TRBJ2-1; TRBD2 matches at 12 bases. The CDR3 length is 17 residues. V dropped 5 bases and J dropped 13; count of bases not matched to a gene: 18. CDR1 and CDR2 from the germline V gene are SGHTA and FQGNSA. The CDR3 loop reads CASSRPSGRAQRETQFF. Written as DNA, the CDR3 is TGTGCCAGCAGCAGACCTAGCGGGAGGGCCCAACGAGAGACCCAGTTCTTC.

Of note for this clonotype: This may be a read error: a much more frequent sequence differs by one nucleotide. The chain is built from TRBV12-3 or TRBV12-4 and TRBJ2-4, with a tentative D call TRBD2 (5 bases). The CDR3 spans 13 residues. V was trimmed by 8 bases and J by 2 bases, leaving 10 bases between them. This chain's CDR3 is CASRGTTKNIQYF. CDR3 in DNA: TGTGCCAGCCGGGGTACAACCAAAAACATTCAGTACTTC.

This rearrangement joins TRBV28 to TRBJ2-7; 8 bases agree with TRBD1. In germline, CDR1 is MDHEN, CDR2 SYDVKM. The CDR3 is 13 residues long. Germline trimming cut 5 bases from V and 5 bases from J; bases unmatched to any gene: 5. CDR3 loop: CASSRRGLHEQYF. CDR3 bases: TGTGCCAGCAGTCGCAGGGGGCTCCACGAGCAGTACTTC.

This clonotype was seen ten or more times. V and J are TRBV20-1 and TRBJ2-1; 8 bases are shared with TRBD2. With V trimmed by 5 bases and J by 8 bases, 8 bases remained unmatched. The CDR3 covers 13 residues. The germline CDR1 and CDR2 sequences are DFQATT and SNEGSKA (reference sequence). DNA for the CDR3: TGCAGTGCTCCCGGACTAGCCCCGGATGAGCAGTTCTTC. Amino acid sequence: CSAPGLAPDEQFF.

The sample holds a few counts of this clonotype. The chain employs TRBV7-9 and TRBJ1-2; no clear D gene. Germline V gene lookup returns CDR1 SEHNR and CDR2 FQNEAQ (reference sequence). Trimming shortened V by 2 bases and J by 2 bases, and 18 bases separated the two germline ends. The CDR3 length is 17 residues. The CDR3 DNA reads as TGTGCCAGCAGCTTATCCAAAGGTAGAACTTCCAACTATGGCTACACCTTC. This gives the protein CASSLSKGRTSNYGYTF.

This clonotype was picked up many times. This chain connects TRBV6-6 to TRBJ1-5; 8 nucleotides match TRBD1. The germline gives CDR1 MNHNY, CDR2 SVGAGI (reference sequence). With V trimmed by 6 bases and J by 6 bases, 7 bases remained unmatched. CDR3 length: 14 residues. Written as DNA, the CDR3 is TGTGCCAGCAGACCGGGACAGGTGGTTCAGCCCCAGCATTTT. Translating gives CASRPGQVVQPQHF.